Below are 22 T cell receptor beta chains sequenced from a single sample in a study of metastatic and nonmetastatic thyroid tumors. Until they underwent thyroid surgery, no patient had received any treatment. TCRdb called clones again from the PCR reads with MiXCR. The sample holds some 35,000 clones, roughly 29% seen once. Sequenced: blood. These receptors were obtained from a female donor with papillary thyroid cancer or a benign thyroid nodule (not recorded which). Some clones in this sample may be carry-over from other donors' samples.

The rearrangement links TRBV9 to TRBJ2-5; 8 positions match TRBD2. The ends lost 3 bases at V and 0 bases at J; junction bases unmatched: 4. The germline V gene has CDR1 SGDLS and CDR2 YYNGEE. This CDR3 spans 15 amino acids. The CDR3 coding sequence is TGTGCCAGCAGCGGTAGCGGGGTGCACCAAGAGACCCAGTACTTC. Amino acid sequence: CASSGSGVHQETQYF.

The V call is TRBV6-4, the J call TRBJ1-5; maybe TRBD1 (5 bases). V was cut by 9 bases and J by 7 bases, with 19 bases left in between. Germline V gene data show CDR1 as MRHNA and CDR2 as SNTAGT. The CDR3 has 14 amino acids. The CDR3 region is CARSRGQLGQPQHF. In DNA, the CDR3 is TGTGCCAGGTCGAGGGGCCAGCTAGGCCAGCCCCAGCATTTT.

For this clone: One junction end disagrees with the germline gene, perhaps due to a read error. The CDR3 DNA sequence: TGTGCCAGTGACGACCCCAATCAGCCCCAACATTTT. Translated, it gives CASDDPNQPQHF. V gene TRBV19 combines with J gene TRBJ1-5; D gene unclear. The CDR3 extends over 12 amino acids. Germline V CDR1 and CDR2: LNHDA, SQIVND (reference sequence).

This sequence joins TRBV20-1 and TRBJ2-2; D is possibly TRBD1 (6 bases). The CDR3 spans 14 residues. V was pared by 0 bases and J by 11 bases, with 16 bases between. Germline loops: CDR1 DFQATT, CDR2 SNEGSKA (reference sequence). The CDR3 here is CSAREGWDTRELFF. The CDR3 DNA reads TGCAGTGCTAGAGAGGGATGGGACACCCGTGAGCTGTTTTTT.

This clone was counted at least ten times. The chain uses TRBV5-6 and TRBJ1-1; no firm D call. This CDR3 is built from 12 residues. Germline V lookup: CDR1 SGHDT, CDR2 YYEEEE. V dropped 0 bases and J dropped 5 bases, with 5 bases sitting between them. CDR3 sequence: CASSLDPTEAFF. The CDR3 DNA sequence: TGTGCCAGCAGCTTGGATCCGACTGAAGCTTTCTTT.

This clone was seen only a few times. No conserved phenylalanine or tryptophan is present at the end of the CDR3, so a read error is the likely explanation. It is unclear where the CDR3 begins or ends on the DNA, so no DNA is shown, and the CDR3 is as TCRdb lists it. The rearrangement uses TRBV9 and TRBJ2-1; TRBD1 is the table's D call, not checked against the DNA. In germline, CDR1 is SGDLS, CDR2 YYNGEE. The CDR3 sequence runs 9 residues, both termini included. CDR3 sequence reads: CASSVEGRG.

In this sample, this clone is medium-sized (0.01 to 0.1%). The chain joins TRBV2 to TRBJ2-7, with D perhaps matching TRBD2 (6 bases). Germline lookup yields CDR1 SNHLY and CDR2 FYNNEI. V lost 7 bases and J 3 bases, leaving 10 bases between the germline ends. This CDR3 has 12 residues. This CDR3 reads CASTGTHYEQYF. DNA for the CDR3: TGTGCCAGCACCGGGACTCACTACGAGCAGTACTTC. The full variable domain, in which reference TRBV2 and TRBJ2-7 provide the parts outside the CDR3, is EPEVTQTPSHQVTQMGQEVILRCVPISNHLYFYWYRQILGQKVEFLVSFYNNEISEKSEIFDDQFSVERPDGSNFTLKIRSTKLEDSAMYFCASTGTHYEQYFGPGTRLTVT.

This clone was seen many times. The same CDR3 arises from other DNA sequences in this sample as well. The chain carries TRBV7-8 and TRBJ2-3; 13 nucleotides line up with TRBD2. This CDR3 has 17 amino acids. Germline lookup yields CDR1 SGHVS and CDR2 FQNEAQ. V trimming: 5 bases; J trimming: 6 bases; junction bases outside the gene matches: 11. CDR3 sequence: CASSRDPGLAGPDTQYF. CDR3 sequence (DNA): TGTGCCAGCAGCCGTGACCCGGGACTAGCGGGACCGGATACGCAGTATTTT.

This clone was observed a handful of times. The chain uses TRBV6-1 and TRBJ1-5, with D hard to call. V lost 1 base, J lost 6 bases, and 16 bases lay in between. CDR3 length: 16 amino acids. Germline CDR1 is MNHNS and CDR2 is SASEGT. The CDR3: CASSEVVRDGSQPQHF. The CDR3 DNA follows: TGTGCCAGCAGTGAAGTTGTGCGAGACGGAAGTCAGCCCCAGCATTTT.

This clone has a count of ten or more. Other DNA sequences of this sample code for an identical CDR3. The J gene is TRBJ1-6, the V gene TRBV5-8; no clear D gene. This CDR3 contains 16 residues. With 4 bases removed from V and 9 bases from J, the gap between germline ends came to 20 bases. From germline, CDR1 is SGHTS and CDR2 YDEGEE. DNA for the CDR3: TGTGCCAGCAGCATCACTTCGGCAATCCCGGGTTCACCCCTCCACTTT. It yields the protein CASSITSAIPGSPLHF.

The table lists this clone with many counts. This sequence joins TRBV19 and TRBJ1-5; perhaps TRBD1 as D (6 bases). Trimming took off 5 bases at V and 1 base at J, with 18 bases between the two ends. The germline V gene has CDR1 LNHDA and CDR2 SQIVND (reference sequence). This CDR3 has 17 amino acids. CDR3 DNA sequence: TGTGCCAGTAGTTTTCCCCCGTCCAGGGGAAGCAATCAGCCCCAGCATTTT. It specifies CASSFPPSRGSNQPQHF.

This clone was seen ten or more times. V usage is TRBV5-5 and J usage is TRBJ1-3; 10 nucleotides agree with TRBD1. Unmatched junction bases numbered 7, after V lost 7 bases and J lost 0 bases. Germline lookup yields CDR1 SGHKS and CDR2 YYEKEE (reference sequence). The CDR3 has 16 amino acids. The CDR3 coding sequence is TGTGCCAGCGTGGGACAGGGGTCGAACTCTGGAAACACCATATATTTT. Its protein is CASVGQGSNSGNTIYF.

This clone was found many times. The chain is built from TRBV10-3 and TRBJ1-2; 8 bases are a match to TRBD1. Looked up from germline, CDR1 is ENHRY and CDR2 is SYGVKD. The V and J ends lost 4 bases and 6 bases, in that order; junction bases with no gene match: 4. The CDR3 runs to 13 residues. CDR3 sequence: CAISGTGWDGYTF. CDR3 nucleotide sequence: TGTGCCATCAGTGGGACAGGGTGGGATGGCTACACCTTC.

This clone was detected many times. V gene TRBV7-9 combines with J gene TRBJ2-5; perhaps TRBD1 as D (6 bases). Trimming took 5 bases from V and 2 from J, leaving 12 bases between them. Per the germline V gene, CDR1 is SEHNR and CDR2 is FQNEAQ (reference sequence). The CDR3 runs to 14 residues. This CDR3 reads CASSNGTLQETQYF. The CDR3 nucleotides are TGTGCCAGCAGCAACGGGACACTTCAAGAGACCCAGTACTTC.

This clone was detected ten times or more. The chain carries TRBV9 and TRBJ2-7; D ambiguous. This CDR3 comprises 10 residues. Between the trimmed V and J ends, which lost 9 bases and 3 bases, there was a span of 7 bases. Germline-derived CDR1 and CDR2 are SGDLS and YYNGEE. Here the CDR3 reads CATGRYEQYF. The CDR3 nucleotides read TGTGCCACCGGACGCTACGAGCAGTACTTC.

There are a few counts of this clone. This chain uses TRBV18 with TRBJ2-7; D not certain. The V end was cut by 0 bases, the J end by 0 bases, with 3 bases between. Germline V CDR1 and CDR2: KGHSH, LQKENI. The CDR3 is 13 amino acids. The CDR3 here is CASSPPSSYEQYF. CDR3 DNA sequence: TGTGCCAGCTCACCACCTAGCTCCTACGAGCAGTACTTC.

As to this clone: Germline and junction disagree at one end, which may indicate a read error. The chain couples TRBV3-1 to TRBJ1-2; D is ambiguous. Germline CDR1 is LGHDT and CDR2 is YNNKEL (reference sequence). The CDR3 runs 13 residues. The CDR3 bases are TGTGCCAGCAGCGCGGACGGTCCCTATGGCTACGCCTTC. Translating gives CASSADGPYGYAF.

This clone has at least ten counts. The rearrangement uses TRBV6-2 or TRBV6-3 and TRBJ2-4; 7 bases are shared with TRBD2. Looked up from germline, CDR1 is MNHEY and CDR2 is SVGEGT. The length of the CDR3 is 16 residues. V gave up 0 bases and J gave up 7 bases; unmatched junction bases: 9. The chain's CDR3 is CASSYSGEGLGNIQYF. CDR3 in DNA: TGTGCCAGCAGTTACTCGGGGGAGGGCCTGGGGAACATTCAGTACTTC.

Worth noting for this clone: The final CDR3 position lacks the conserved phenylalanine or tryptophan, pointing to a likely read error. The V gene is TRBV5-1, the J gene TRBJ2-7; D might be TRBD1 (7 bases). This CDR3 contains 15 residues. The germline V gene encodes CDR1 SGHRS and CDR2 YFSETQ. The V end was cut by 4 bases, the J end by 3 bases, with 17 bases between. The CDR3 sequence is CASSPDRAGYYEQYP. CDR3 DNA sequence: TGCGCCAGCAGCCCAGACAGGGCGGGATACTACGAGCAGTACCCC.

The V call is TRBV20-1, the J call TRBJ1-4, with 7 bases aligning to TRBD1. CDR1 and CDR2 from the germline V gene are DFQATT and SNEGSKA (reference sequence). CDR3 length equals 14 residues. V lost 6 bases, J lost 1 base, and 5 bases stayed unmatched. The DNA for the CDR3 is TGCAGTGCCCGATCAGGGGGAACTAATGAAAAACTGTTTTTT. This translates into CSARSGGTNEKLFF.

The V and J genes are TRBV11-2 and TRBJ1-6; D is possibly TRBD1 (6 bases). This CDR3 contains 17 residues. CDR1 and CDR2 from the germline V gene are SGHAT and FQNNGV. The V end lost 3 bases, the J end lost 0 bases, and 12 bases lay between the germline ends. CDR3 DNA sequence: TGTGCCAGCAGCTTTCGACAGGAACGCTCCTATAATTCACCCCTCCACTTT. Its protein product is CASSFRQERSYNSPLHF.

This clone was counted at least ten times. CDR3 in amino acids: CASSVAEGDIEETQYF. The CDR3 nucleotides read TGTGCCAGCAGCGTAGCAGAGGGAGATATAGAAGAGACCCAGTACTTC. The chain has TRBV9 and TRBJ2-5; a possible D gene is TRBD2 (5 bases). CDR3 length equals 16 residues. Germline CDR1 SGDLS, CDR2 YYNGEE. The V end lost 0 bases, the J end lost 3 bases, and 15 bases lay between the germline ends.